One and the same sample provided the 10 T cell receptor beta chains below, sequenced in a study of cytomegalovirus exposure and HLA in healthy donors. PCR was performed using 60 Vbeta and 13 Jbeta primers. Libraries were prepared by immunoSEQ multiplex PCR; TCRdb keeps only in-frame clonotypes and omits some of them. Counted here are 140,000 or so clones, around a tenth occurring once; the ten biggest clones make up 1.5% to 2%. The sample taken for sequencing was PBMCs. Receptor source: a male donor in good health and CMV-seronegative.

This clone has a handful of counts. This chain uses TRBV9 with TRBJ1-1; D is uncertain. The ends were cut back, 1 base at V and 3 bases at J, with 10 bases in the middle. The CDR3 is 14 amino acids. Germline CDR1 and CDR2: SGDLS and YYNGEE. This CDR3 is CASSVSGRDTEAFF. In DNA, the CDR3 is TGTGCCAGCAGCGTATCCGGGAGGGACACTGAAGCTTTCTTT.

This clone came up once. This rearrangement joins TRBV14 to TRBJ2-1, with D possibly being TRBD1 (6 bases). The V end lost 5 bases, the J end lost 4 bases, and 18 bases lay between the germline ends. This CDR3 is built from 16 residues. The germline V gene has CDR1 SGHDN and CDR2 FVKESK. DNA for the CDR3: TGTGCCAGCAGCGCGCTAGGGGGAGCGGAGTACAATGAGCAGTTCTTC. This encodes CASSALGGAEYNEQFF.

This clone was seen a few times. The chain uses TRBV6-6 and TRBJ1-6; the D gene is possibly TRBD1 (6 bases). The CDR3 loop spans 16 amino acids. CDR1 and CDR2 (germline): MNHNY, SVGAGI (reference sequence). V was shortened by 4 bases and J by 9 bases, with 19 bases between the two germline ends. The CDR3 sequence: CASSSRGGGRGSPLHF. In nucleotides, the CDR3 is TGTGCCAGCAGTTCCCGAGGGGGGGGCAGGGGTTCACCCCTCCACTTT.

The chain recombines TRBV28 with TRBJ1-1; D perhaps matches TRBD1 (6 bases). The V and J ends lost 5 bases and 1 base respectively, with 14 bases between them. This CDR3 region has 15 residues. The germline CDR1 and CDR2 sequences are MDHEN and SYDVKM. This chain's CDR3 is CASSTTGSGNTEAFF. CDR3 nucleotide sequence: TGTGCCAGCAGTACTACAGGGTCGGGGAACACTGAAGCTTTCTTT. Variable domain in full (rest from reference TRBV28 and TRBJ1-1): DVKVTQSSRYLVKRTGEKVFLECVQDMDHENMFWYRQDPGLGLRLIYFSYDVKMKEKGDIPEGYSVSREKKERFSLILESASTNQTSMYLCASSTTGSGNTEAFFGQGTRLTVV.

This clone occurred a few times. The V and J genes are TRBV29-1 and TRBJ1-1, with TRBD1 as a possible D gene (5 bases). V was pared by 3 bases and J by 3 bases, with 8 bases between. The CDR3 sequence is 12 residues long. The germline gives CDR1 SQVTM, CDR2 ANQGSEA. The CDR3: CSVEAGHTEAFF. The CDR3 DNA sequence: TGCAGCGTTGAGGCAGGGCACACTGAAGCTTTCTTT.

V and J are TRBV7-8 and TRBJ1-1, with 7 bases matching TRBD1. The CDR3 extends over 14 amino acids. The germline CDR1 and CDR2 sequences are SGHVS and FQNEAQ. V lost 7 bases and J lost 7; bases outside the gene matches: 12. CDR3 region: CASTLQGTGYEAFF. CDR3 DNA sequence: TGTGCCAGCACCCTACAGGGGACGGGCTATGAAGCTTTCTTT.

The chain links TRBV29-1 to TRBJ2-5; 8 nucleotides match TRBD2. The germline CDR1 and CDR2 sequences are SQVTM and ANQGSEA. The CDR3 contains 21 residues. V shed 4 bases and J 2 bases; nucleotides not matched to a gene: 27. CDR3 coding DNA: TGCAGCGTTGGACGGGAGGGCCCATCCCGACCAAATCCCCCACTACAAGAGACCCAGTACTTC. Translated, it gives CSVGREGPSRPNPPLQETQYF.

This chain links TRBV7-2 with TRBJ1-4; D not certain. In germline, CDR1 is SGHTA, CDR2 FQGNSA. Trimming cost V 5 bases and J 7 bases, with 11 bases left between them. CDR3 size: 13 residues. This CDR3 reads CASSTEGGEKLFF. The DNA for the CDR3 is TGTGCCAGCAGCACCGAGGGAGGTGAAAAACTGTTTTTT.

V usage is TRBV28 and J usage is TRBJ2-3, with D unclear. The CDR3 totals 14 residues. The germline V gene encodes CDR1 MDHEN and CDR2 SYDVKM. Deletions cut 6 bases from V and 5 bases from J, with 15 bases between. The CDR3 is CASRPTSALDTQYF. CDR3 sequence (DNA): TGTGCCAGCAGGCCGACCTCAGCGTTAGATACGCAGTATTTT. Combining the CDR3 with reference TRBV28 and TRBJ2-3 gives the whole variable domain DVKVTQSSRYLVKRTGEKVFLECVQDMDHENMFWYRQDPGLGLRLIYFSYDVKMKEKGDIPEGYSVSREKKERFSLILESASTNQTSMYLCASRPTSALDTQYFGPGTRLTVL.

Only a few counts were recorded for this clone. This chain's CDR3 is CASSRAAGKNTGELFF. DNA for the CDR3: TGCGCCAGCAGCCGAGCCGCAGGGAAGAACACCGGGGAGCTGTTTTTT. This chain uses TRBV4-1 with TRBJ2-2; tentatively, D is TRBD1 (5 bases). The length of the CDR3 is 16 residues. Germline-derived CDR1 and CDR2 are MGHRA and YSYEKL. Deletions cut 4 bases from V and 1 base from J, with 13 bases between.